In this sample, the clone carrying this TCR beta chain turned up many times. This sample was taken from a study of T cells after yellow fever vaccination. Study-level points and caveats: A faster peak, day 5 versus 15, was reached by the weaker secondary response.

TCR cDNA was made by 5'RACE template switching, adding a universal primer site and UMIs. TCRdb re-called the 5' RACE reads through MiXCR, storing one row per CDR3 protein. Here the sample spans 55,000 or so distinct CDR3 sequences, less than 8% being singletons. Sequenced material: CD8+ T cells not binding an NS4B(214-222) dextramer, sorted from PBMCs, taken about 49 days after the first yellow fever vaccination. This TCR was recovered from a young man who received the YFV17D yellow fever vaccine.

CDR3: CASSEAQGYNEQFF. The CDR3 DNA reads TGTGCCAGCAGTGAGGCACAGGGCTACAATGAGCAGTTCTTC. The chain recombines TRBV2 with TRBJ2-1, with a weak D call TRBD1 (6 bases). The germline gives CDR1 SNHLY, CDR2 FYNNEI. Trimming stripped 3 bases from V and 3 bases from J, with 9 bases between. This CDR3 is built from 14 residues.